This T cell receptor beta chain was sequenced for a study of T-cell reconstitution after alpha-beta-depleted transplantation in children. Study-level results: Alpha-beta T cells present about two months after transplant were reported to originate from several hundred expanded graft clones. T-cell numbers and diversity one year post-transplant derived largely from freshly generated T cells. Surviving recipient T cells and intrathymic progenitors accounted for some patients' high TCRbeta diversity at day 60.

Preparation of the TCRbeta library involved a method that used unique molecular identifiers. Using its own MiXCR run on the PCR reads, TCRdb lists one record per CDR3 protein. The sample lists about 900,000 distinct CDR3 sequences, under 30% occurring once. This clonotype appeared a few times. As yet, its antigen is unknown. The CDR3 sequence is 15 residues long. Trimming pared 5 bases from V and 9 bases from J, leaving 20 bases between. The sequence derives from a boy under two years old who had a stem cell transplant for SCID, so the T cells may come from the graft donor. The V and J genes are TRBV12-3 or TRBV12-4 and TRBJ2-1; perhaps TRBD2 as D (6 bases). Sequencing was performed on PBMCs, mostly from graft donor cells, taken 360 days after TCRalphabeta/CD19-depleted stem cell transplant. Here the CDR3 DNA reads TGTGCCAGCAGTCCCGCTCTTGGGAGGTACGGTGAGCAGTTCTTC. Its translation is CASSPALGRYGEQFF.